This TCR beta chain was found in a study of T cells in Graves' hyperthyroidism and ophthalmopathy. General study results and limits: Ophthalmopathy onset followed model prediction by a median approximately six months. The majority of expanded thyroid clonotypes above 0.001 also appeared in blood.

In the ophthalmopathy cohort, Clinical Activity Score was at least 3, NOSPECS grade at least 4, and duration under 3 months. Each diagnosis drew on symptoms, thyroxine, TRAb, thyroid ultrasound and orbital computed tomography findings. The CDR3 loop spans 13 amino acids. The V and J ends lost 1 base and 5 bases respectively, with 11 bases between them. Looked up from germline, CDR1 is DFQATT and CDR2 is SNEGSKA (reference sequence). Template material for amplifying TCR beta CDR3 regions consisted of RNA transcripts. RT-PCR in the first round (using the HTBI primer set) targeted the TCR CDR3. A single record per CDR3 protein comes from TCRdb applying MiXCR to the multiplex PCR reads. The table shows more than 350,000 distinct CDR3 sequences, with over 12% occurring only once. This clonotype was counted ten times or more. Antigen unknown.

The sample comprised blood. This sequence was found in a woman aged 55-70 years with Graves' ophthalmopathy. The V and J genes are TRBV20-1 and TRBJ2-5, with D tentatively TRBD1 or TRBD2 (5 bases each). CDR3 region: CSARAGTWETQYF. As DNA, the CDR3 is TGCAGTGCTAGAGCGGGGACCTGGGAGACCCAGTACTTC.